The 21 T cell receptor beta chains below were found in one sample sequenced in a study of blood T cell repertoires in COVID-19. The method was immunoSEQ multiplex PCR; TCRdb's version includes in-frame clones alone and lacks a portion of them. Here the sample spans tens of thousands of clones, about 80% being singletons. The source material was peripheral blood. Every receptor here comes from a human donor in a cohort sampled during active COVID-19.

This clone was recorded a few times. The V gene is TRBV5-1, the J gene TRBJ2-3; D is possibly TRBD2 (7 bases). CDR1 is SGHRS, CDR2 YFSETQ, per germline. The CDR3 loop spans 14 amino acids. The germline V and J ends were trimmed by 0 bases and 5 bases, with 10 bases remaining between them. This chain's CDR3 is CASSLEGGGDTQYF. As DNA, the CDR3 is TGCGCCAGCAGCTTGGAGGGAGGGGGAGATACGCAGTATTTT.

The chain joins TRBV7-2 to TRBJ1-6, with TRBD1 as a possible D gene (5 bases). V was clipped by 3 bases and J by 5 bases, with 11 bases between them. CDR1 and CDR2 from the germline V gene are SGHTA and FQGNSA. CDR3 length: 15 amino acids. For the CDR3, the DNA is TGTGCCAGCAGCTTTTCGGGGGTTAATAATTCACCCCTCCACTTT. Its translation: CASSFSGVNNSPLHF.

This clone appeared a few times. The rearrangement uses TRBV27 and TRBJ2-2; 7 bases map to TRBD2. V shed 0 bases and J 5 bases; nucleotides not matched to a gene: 12. Germline lookup yields CDR1 MNHEY and CDR2 SMNVEV (reference sequence). This CDR3 is 18 amino acids long. In DNA, the CDR3 is TGTGCCAGCAGTTTATCGGGTCGACCGGGGGGAAGGACCGGGGAGCTGTTTTTT. Its translation: CASSLSGRPGGRTGELFF.

The rearrangement joins TRBV9 to TRBJ1-6; D is possibly TRBD1 (6 bases). There are 13 residues in the CDR3. V was shortened by 1 base and J by 10 bases, with 9 bases between the two germline ends. Germline-derived CDR1 and CDR2 are SGDLS and YYNGEE. The CDR3 DNA follows: TGTGCCAGCAGCGTACAGCAGGGGTCACCCCTCCACTTT. Translating gives CASSVQQGSPLHF. Drawing the rest from reference TRBV9 and TRBJ1-6, the complete variable domain is DSGVTQTPKHLITATGQRVTLRCSPRSGDLSVYWYQQSLDQGLQFLIQYYNGEERAKGNILERFSAQQFPDLHSELNLSSLELGDSALYFCASSVQQGSPLHFGNGTRLTVT.

The chain links TRBV6-1 to TRBJ1-6; maybe TRBD1 (6 bases). Germline V gene data show CDR1 as MNHNS and CDR2 as SASEGT. CDR3 length: 16 residues. The ends were cut back, 2 bases at V and 8 bases at J, with 16 bases in the middle. This chain's CDR3 is CASSERAGVSHSPLHF. The CDR3 DNA sequence: TGTGCCAGCAGTGAACGGGCAGGGGTTTCGCATTCACCCCTCCACTTT.

The rearrangement links TRBV7-2 to TRBJ1-5; 8 positions agree with TRBD1. J lost 2 bases, V lost 5 bases, and 2 bases had no gene match. In germline, CDR1 is SGHTA, CDR2 FQGNSA. This CDR3 has 14 residues. This CDR3 is CASSPDRGNQPQHF. In DNA form, the CDR3 reads TGTGCCAGCAGCCCGGACAGGGGCAATCAGCCCCAGCATTTT. Combining the CDR3 with reference TRBV7-2 and TRBJ1-5 gives the whole variable domain GAGVSQSPSNKVTEKGKDVELRCDPISGHTALYWYRQSLGQGLEFLIYFQGNSAPDKSGLPSDRFSAERTGGSVSTLTIQRTQQEDSAVYLCASSPDRGNQPQHFGDGTRLSIL.

Here the CDR3 DNA reads TGCGCCAGCAGCCAAGCCTCAGGGACAGGGGCCTACGAGCAGTACTTC. It codes for CASSQASGTGAYEQYF. The chain employs TRBV4-3 and TRBJ2-7; 10 bases match TRBD1. The ends lost 1 base at V and 2 bases at J; junction bases unmatched: 5. CDR3 length equals 16 residues. Germline assignment: CDR1 LGHNA and CDR2 YSLEER.

The chain is built from TRBV6-5 and TRBJ1-4; 9 bases map to TRBD1. Germline-derived CDR1 and CDR2 are MNHEY and SVGAGI. This CDR3 is 15 amino acids long. V shed 7 bases, J shed 5 bases, and the junction held 8 bases outside the gene matches. The CDR3 DNA reads TGTGCCAGCACCATAACAGGGGGCCCAAATGAAAAACTGTTTTTT. This codes for CASTITGGPNEKLFF.

The chain employs TRBV5-1 and TRBJ2-7; 10 nucleotides agree with TRBD2. The CDR3 runs to 14 residues. The V gene's germline CDR1 is SGHRS and CDR2 YFSETQ. V trimming: 0 bases; J trimming: 7 bases; junction bases outside the gene matches: 4. The CDR3 here is CASSLGTSGREQYF. The DNA of the CDR3 is TGCGCCAGCAGCTTGGGGACTAGCGGAAGGGAGCAGTACTTC.

The chain is built from TRBV5-4 and TRBJ2-7; D is possibly TRBD2 (6 bases). The CDR3 length is 14 residues. CDR1 SGHNT and CDR2 YYREEE come from the germline V gene (reference sequence). V was cut by 0 bases and J by 4 bases, with 11 bases left in between. The CDR3 sequence: CASSLEERVYEQYF. The DNA of the CDR3 is TGTGCCAGCAGCTTGGAAGAGCGGGTTTACGAGCAGTACTTC.

The chain recombines TRBV30 with TRBJ2-1, with 8 bases matching TRBD1. CDR1 is GTSNPN, CDR2 SVGIG, per germline (reference sequence). This CDR3 region has 14 residues. Trimming at V came to 2 bases and at J to 7 bases, leaving 7 bases not matched to a gene. The CDR3 region has the DNA TGTGCCTGGAGTAGGAGGACAGGGAGGAATGAGCAGTTCTTC. Protein sequence: CAWSRRTGRNEQFF.

This sequence joins TRBV28 and TRBJ2-1; a weak D match, TRBD1 (5 bases). This CDR3 comprises 13 residues. The germline gives CDR1 MDHEN, CDR2 SYDVKM. Trimming removed 6 bases at V and 14 bases at J, with 20 bases between. This CDR3 reads CASRPGHRRVEFF. The DNA for the CDR3 is TGTGCCAGCAGACCTGGACACCGCCGAGTTGAGTTCTTC.

The V and J genes are TRBV5-1 and TRBJ2-1; D is ambiguous. Germline CDR1 is SGHRS and CDR2 is YFSETQ. V lost 0 bases to trimming and J lost 6 bases, with 10 bases between them. The CDR3 has 14 residues. CDR3 region: CASSLAGLVNEQFF. The DNA for the CDR3 is TGCGCCAGCAGCTTGGCGGGTCTGGTCAATGAGCAGTTCTTC.

The V and J genes are TRBV30 and TRBJ1-5; tentative D call: TRBD1 (5 bases). Looked up from germline, CDR1 is GTSNPN and CDR2 is SVGIG (reference sequence). The CDR3 runs to 13 residues. V was shortened by 2 bases and J by 5 bases, with 10 bases between the two germline ends. In nucleotides, the CDR3 is TGTGCCTGGAGTTACAGGCTTGATCAGCCCCAGCATTTT. It yields the protein CAWSYRLDQPQHF.

V and J are TRBV7-3 and TRBJ2-1, with D perhaps matching TRBD2 (5 bases). The CDR3 sequence is 13 residues long. Germline CDR1 reads SGHTA; CDR2 reads FQGTGA. Trimming stripped 5 bases from V and 6 bases from J, with 11 bases between. CDR3: CASSLFEGNEQFF. CDR3 nucleotide sequence: TGTGCCAGCAGCCTTTTTGAGGGCAATGAGCAGTTCTTC.

The chain has TRBV25-1 and TRBJ1-2, with D hard to call. The CDR3 sequence is 14 residues long. CDR1 MGHDK and CDR2 SYGVNS come from the germline V gene. The V end lost 4 bases, the J end lost 2 bases, and 11 bases lay between the germline ends. The CDR3 loop reads CASSGHRVNYGYTF. In nucleotides, the CDR3 is TGTGCCAGCAGTGGCCATCGCGTCAACTATGGCTACACCTTC.

This clone appeared a few times. The V gene is TRBV7-9, the J gene TRBJ2-1; 9 bases line up with TRBD2. The CDR3 is 17 amino acids. The germline gives CDR1 SEHNR, CDR2 FQNEAQ (reference sequence). Losses at the gene ends were 1 base for V and 4 bases for J; bases not matched to a gene: 8. The CDR3 nucleotides read TGTGCCAGCAGCTTAGGGGGGACTAGCCGGAAATACAATGAGCAGTTCTTC. Its translation is CASSLGGTSRKYNEQFF.

This clone has a handful of counts. The chain links TRBV5-1 to TRBJ2-3, with no clear D. The germline gives CDR1 SGHRS, CDR2 YFSETQ. This CDR3 contains 15 residues. The ends were cut back, 4 bases at V and 0 bases at J, with 12 bases in the middle. In DNA, the CDR3 is TGCGCCAGCAGCCTCCTGAGTGGTAGCACAGATACGCAGTATTTT. It encodes CASSLLSGSTDTQYF.

The chain carries TRBV19 and TRBJ2-1, with D possibly being TRBD2 (5 bases). The V end was cut by 0 bases, the J end by 2 bases, with 11 bases between. Germline V CDR1 and CDR2: LNHDA, SQIVND (reference sequence). The CDR3 is 16 amino acids. The CDR3 region has the DNA TGTGCCAGTAGTATAGAACCCAAGCGGCCCTACAATGAGCAGTTCTTC. Residues: CASSIEPKRPYNEQFF.

This clone was seen only once. V usage is TRBV29-1 and J usage is TRBJ2-7, with 7 positions matching TRBD2. Germline CDR1 SQVTM, CDR2 ANQGSEA. The CDR3 has 13 amino acids. The junction had 11 bases not matched to a gene; V was cut back by 7 bases and J by 5 bases. The CDR3 loop reads CSASAAGTNEQYF. In DNA form, the CDR3 reads TGCAGCGCCAGCGCAGCGGGGACCAACGAGCAGTACTTC.

This chain connects TRBV6-5 to TRBJ1-5, with 11 nucleotides matching TRBD1. This CDR3 comprises 15 residues. CDR1 and CDR2 from the germline V gene are MNHEY and SVGAGI. V dropped 6 bases and J dropped 5; count of bases not matched to a gene: 6. Written as DNA, the CDR3 is TGTGCCAGCAGGGGGACAGGGGGAATTTATCAGCCCCAGCATTTT. It codes for CASRGTGGIYQPQHF.